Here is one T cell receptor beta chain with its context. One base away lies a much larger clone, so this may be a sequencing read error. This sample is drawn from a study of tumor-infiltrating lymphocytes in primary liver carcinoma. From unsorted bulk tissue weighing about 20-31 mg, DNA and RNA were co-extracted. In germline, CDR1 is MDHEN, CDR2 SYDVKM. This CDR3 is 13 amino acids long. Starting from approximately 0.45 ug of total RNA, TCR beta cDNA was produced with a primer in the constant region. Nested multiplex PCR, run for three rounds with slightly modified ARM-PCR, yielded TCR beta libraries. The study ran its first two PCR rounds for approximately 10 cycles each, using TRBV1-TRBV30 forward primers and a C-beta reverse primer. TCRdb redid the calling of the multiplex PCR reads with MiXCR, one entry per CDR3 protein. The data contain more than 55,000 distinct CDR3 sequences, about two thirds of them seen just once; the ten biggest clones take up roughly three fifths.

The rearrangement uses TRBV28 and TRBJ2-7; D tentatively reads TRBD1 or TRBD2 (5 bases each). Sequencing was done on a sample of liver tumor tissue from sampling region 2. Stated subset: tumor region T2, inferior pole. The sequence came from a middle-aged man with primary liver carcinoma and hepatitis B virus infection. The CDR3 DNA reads TGTGCCAGCACCTGGGACGCCTCCTACGAGCAGCACTTC. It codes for CASTWDASYEQHF.